A selection of T cell receptor beta chains follows, all from one sample in a study of T cell changes during pregnancy in multiple sclerosis. Sequencing used immunoSEQ multiplex PCR; TCRdb keeps in-frame clones, though not all of them. This sample has approximately 79,000 clones; approximately 92% occur once, and the top ten carry about 0.72%. Sample: peripheral blood, taken in the second trimester of pregnancy. These receptors were obtained from a female donor in good health, enrolled as a control in a pregnancy study. Each CDR3 is given with its conserved first and last residue. Fields, in order: J gene, V gene, clone size, D gene, CDR3 protein, CDR3 DNA. The D gene is left open where the match is weak. The size field is filled for only some rows; it gives once, few, many or a size class.

>TRBJ1-3|TRBV30|NA|NA
CAWISVTGNTIYF
TGTGCCTGGATTTCAGTTACTGGAAACACCATATATTTT
>TRBJ2-6|TRBV7-3|NA|NA
CASSPSSGANVLTF
TGTGCCAGCAGCCCGTCCTCTGGGGCCAACGTCCTGACTTTC
>TRBJ2-7|TRBV13|NA|TRBD1
CASSRTNRGVYEQYF
TGTGCCAGCAGCCGTACCAACAGGGGTGTCTACGAGCAGTACTTC
>TRBJ1-5|TRBV7-2|NA|NA
CASSSIWGGQPQHF
TGTGCCAGCAGCTCGATATGGGGGGGTCAGCCCCAGCATTTT
>TRBJ2-1|TRBV11-3|NA|TRBD1
CASSPGQGNYEQFF
TGTGCCAGCAGTCCGGGACAGGGGAATTATGAGCAGTTCTTC
>TRBJ1-4|TRBV18|NA|NA
CASSPDRFNEKLFF
TGTGCCAGCTCACCGGACAGATTTAATGAAAAACTGTTTTTT
>TRBJ1-6|TRBV7-9|NA|NA
CASSSPAEALNSPLHF
TGTGCCAGCAGCTCGCCCGCAGAGGCTCTTAATTCACCCCTCCACTTT
>TRBJ2-1|TRBV6-6|NA|TRBD1
CASSSDRSSYNEQFF
TGTGCCAGCAGCTCGGACAGGTCCTCATACAATGAGCAGTTCTTC
>TRBJ2-5|TRBV5-4|NA|NA
CASSLDWTSQETQYF
TGTGCCAGCAGCTTGGACTGGACATCTCAAGAGACCCAGTACTTC
>TRBJ1-1|TRBV30|NA|NA
CAWSVLAGNTEAFF
TGTGCCTGGAGTGTACTTGCGGGTAACACTGAAGCTTTCTTT
>TRBJ1-3|TRBV18|once|TRBD1
CASSLQGQGSGNTIYF
TGTGCCAGCTCACTACAGGGACAGGGGTCAGGAAACACCATATATTTT
>TRBJ1-6|TRBV5-6|NA|NA
CASSYRTADNSPLHF
TGTGCCAGCAGCTACAGGACAGCGGATAATTCACCCCTCCACTTT
>TRBJ1-5|TRBV27|NA|TRBD1
CASSPYRGSNQPQHF
TGTGCCAGCAGTCCGTACAGGGGTAGCAATCAGCCCCAGCATTTT